One sample yielded the 2 T cell receptor beta chains listed below, sequenced in a study of T-cell reconstitution after alpha-beta-depleted transplantation in children. Preparation of the TCRbeta library involved a method that used unique molecular identifiers. TCRdb re-analysed the PCR reads in MiXCR, keeping a single row per CDR3 protein. The repertoire holds around 600,000 distinct CDR3 sequences, about 10% seen once, with 3.5% to 5% in the top ten. This specimen was PBMCs from the stem cell graft donor, taken from the stem cell graft. Receptors were obtained from a human donor who donated a stem cell graft to a child with acute myeloid leukemia.

This clonotype was detected a few times. The chain couples TRBV5-1 to TRBJ2-6; D is perhaps TRBD1 (6 bases). V gave up 0 bases and J gave up 2 bases, with 12 bases separating them. Germline values: CDR1 SGHRS, CDR2 YFSETQ. The CDR3 has 17 amino acids. Here the CDR3 DNA reads TGCGCCAGCAGCTTGGCCGTCGCAGGGGCTGGGGCCAACGTCCTGACTTTC. This sequence encodes CASSLAVAGAGANVLTF.

The J gene is TRBJ1-1, the V gene TRBV29-1, with TRBD1 as a possible D gene (6 bases). The CDR3 runs to 13 residues. The V end lost 4 bases, the J end lost 0 bases, and 9 bases lay between the germline ends. Germline V gene data show CDR1 as SQVTM and CDR2 as ANQGSEA. The CDR3 loop is CSVGRGLNTEAFF. As DNA, the CDR3 is TGCAGCGTTGGTCGGGGGCTGAACACTGAAGCTTTCTTT.